This T cell receptor (beta chain) was identified in a study of CD8+ T cells in alopecia areata. Study as a whole: Tofacitinib was given for 6 to 18 months, then stopped for 6 months. Broader study findings: Possibly because of HLA-related factors, TCR sharing was less clear across patients than in mice.

Obtained from alopecia areata patients were lesional scalp punch biopsies along with peripheral blood. The CDR3 consists of 14 residues. Trimming at V came to 3 bases and at J to 5 bases, leaving 6 bases not matched to a gene. The V gene's germline CDR1 is KGHSH and CDR2 LQKENI. Extracted RNA was reverse transcribed into cDNA, the sequencing template. Method: immunoSEQ multiplex PCR; TCRdb's copy keeps in-frame clones and lacks some. The table lists about 12,000 clones, roughly three fifths of them singletons. A remark on this clone: Its antigen is still unknown.

This sequence joins TRBV18 and TRBJ1-1, with 7 positions matching TRBD1. The sequence came from a human donor with alopecia areata. The sample taken for sequencing was skin. CDR3 nucleotides: TGTGCCAGCTCACCTATATCAGGGGGAACTGAAGCTTTCTTT. Translation gives CASSPISGGTEAFF.